This T cell receptor (beta chain) was recovered during a study of control samples from healthy donors and cancer patients. This clone was picked up one time. CDR1 ENHRY and CDR2 SYGVKD come from the germline V gene. With 2 bases removed from V and 1 base from J, the gap between germline ends came to 28 bases. This CDR3 is 21 amino acids long. Assay used: immunoSEQ multiplex PCR; TCRdb lists only in-frame clones, some missing. Found here are 250,000 to 300,000 clones, about four fifths of them singletons; the top ten hold about an eighth. The clonotype comes from a woman aged 60-75 years with lung cancer. The sequencing input was PBMCs. This sequence joins TRBV10-3 and TRBJ2-3, with TRBD1 as a possible D gene (8 bases). The CDR3 spells CAISEPRGRREQGGGTDTQYF. CDR3 DNA sequence: TGTGCCATCAGTGAGCCGAGAGGGCGGCGGGAACAGGGGGGGGGCACAGATACGCAGTATTTT.